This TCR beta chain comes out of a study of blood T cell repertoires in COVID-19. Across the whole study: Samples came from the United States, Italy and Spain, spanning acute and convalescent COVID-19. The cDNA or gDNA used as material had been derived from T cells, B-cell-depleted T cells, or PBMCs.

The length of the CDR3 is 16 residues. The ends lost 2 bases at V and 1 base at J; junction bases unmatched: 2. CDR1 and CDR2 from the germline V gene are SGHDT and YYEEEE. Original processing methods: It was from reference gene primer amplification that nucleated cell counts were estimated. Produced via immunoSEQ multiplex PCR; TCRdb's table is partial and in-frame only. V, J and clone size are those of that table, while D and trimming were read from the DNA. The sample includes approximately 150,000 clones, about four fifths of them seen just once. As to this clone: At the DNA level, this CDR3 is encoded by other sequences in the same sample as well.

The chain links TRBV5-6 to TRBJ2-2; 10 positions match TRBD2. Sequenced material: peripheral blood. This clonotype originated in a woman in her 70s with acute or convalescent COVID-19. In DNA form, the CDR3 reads TGTGCCAGCAGCTTACGACTAGCGGGGAACACCGGGGAGCTGTTTTTT. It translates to CASSLRLAGNTGELFF. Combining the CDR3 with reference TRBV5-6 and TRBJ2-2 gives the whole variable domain DAGVTQSPTHLIKTRGQQVTLRCSPKSGHDTVSWYQQALGQGPQFIFQYYEEEERQRGNFPDRFSGHQFPNYSSELNVNALLLGDSALYLCASSLRLAGNTGELFFGEGSRLTVL.